The 14 T cell receptor beta chains listed next were all sequenced from one sample in a study of OX40 agonist ivuxolimab in advanced cancers. TCRdb's table, derived via immunoSEQ multiplex PCR, lists solely in-frame clones and lacks some. In the table there are tens of thousands of clones, 70% to 90% of which are singletons. The sequencing here drew on CD4+ or CD8+ T cells sorted from blood, taken in a trial of the OX40 agonist ivuxolimab. These receptors were obtained from an adult with an advanced solid tumor such as melanoma, head and neck, liver or kidney cancer.

This clone occurred once. The junction departs from germline at one end; a sequencing error may be responsible. Other DNA sequences in this specimen translate into the identical CDR3. The genes are TRBV5-1 and TRBJ2-2; tentative D call: TRBD2 (5 bases). The CDR3 is 14 amino acids. The germline V gene encodes CDR1 SGHRS and CDR2 YFSETQ. The CDR3 is CASSLGGNAGELFF. The CDR3 DNA reads TGCGCCAGCAGCTTGGGAGGGAACGCCGGAGAGCTGTTTTTT.

The V and J genes are TRBV4-2 and TRBJ2-2; 10 nucleotides line up with TRBD2. Germline V gene lookup returns CDR1 LGHNA and CDR2 YNFKEQ. The CDR3 has 15 residues. With 4 bases clipped from V and 5 bases from J, the junction kept 4 bases outside the gene matches. CDR3 in DNA: TGTGCCAGCAGCCGTCTAGCGGGAGTTACCGGGGAGCTGTTTTTT. It encodes CASSRLAGVTGELFF.

This clone was seen more than once but under ten times. This CDR3 is also generated by other DNA sequences in the sample. The J gene is TRBJ1-1, the V gene TRBV19; perhaps TRBD1 as D (5 bases). Trimming left V 3 bases short and J 3 bases short, with 8 bases between. CDR3 length equals 13 residues. The germline V gene has CDR1 LNHDA and CDR2 SQIVND (reference sequence). DNA for the CDR3: TGTGCCAGTAGTATTCAGGGAGACACTGAAGCTTTCTTT. It specifies CASSIQGDTEAFF.

This chain joins TRBV5-4 and TRBJ2-5; unclear D gene. Germline V gene lookup returns CDR1 SGHNT and CDR2 YYREEE (reference sequence). The CDR3 has 13 residues. The germline V and J ends were trimmed by 7 bases and 2 bases, with 12 bases remaining between them. The CDR3 DNA reads TGTGCCAGCGGTACGAGGTATCAAGAGACCCAGTACTTC. Protein: CASGTRYQETQYF.

The chain couples TRBV5-6 to TRBJ2-2, with D possibly being TRBD1 (5 bases). The V gene's germline CDR1 is SGHDT and CDR2 YYEEEE. With 9 bases removed from V and 5 bases from J, the gap between germline ends came to 8 bases. The CDR3 loop spans 11 amino acids. This chain's CDR3 is CATSGTGELFF. The CDR3 nucleotides read TGTGCCACTTCAGGGACCGGGGAGCTGTTTTTT. Drawing the rest from reference TRBV5-6 and TRBJ2-2, the complete variable domain is DAGVTQSPTHLIKTRGQQVTLRCSPKSGHDTVSWYQQALGQGPQFIFQYYEEEERQRGNFPDRFSGHQFPNYSSELNVNALLLGDSALYLCATSGTGELFFGEGSRLTVL.

This chain links TRBV18 with TRBJ2-7; 7 nucleotides align to TRBD1. Per germline, CDR1 KGHSH and CDR2 LQKENI. With 0 bases clipped from V and 2 bases from J, the junction kept 4 bases outside the gene matches. This CDR3 has 15 amino acids. CDR3 in amino acids: CASSPPEGAPYEQYF. The CDR3 DNA sequence: TGTGCCAGCTCACCACCTGAGGGGGCTCCCTACGAGCAGTACTTC. The entire variable domain, with the rest obtained from reference TRBV18 and TRBJ2-7, is as follows: NAGVMQNPRHLVRRRGQEARLRCSPMKGHSHVYWYRQLPEEGLKFMVYLQKENIIDESGMPKERFSAEFPKEGPSILRIQQVVRGDSAAYFCASSPPEGAPYEQYFGPGTRLTVT.

This sequence joins TRBV6-6 and TRBJ1-1; no reliable D call. V lost 2 bases and J 1 base, leaving 11 bases between the germline ends. Germline loops: CDR1 MNHNY, CDR2 SVGAGI (reference sequence). The CDR3 runs to 15 residues. CDR3 protein: CASSYVGGTNTEAFF. The CDR3 nucleotides read TGTGCCAGCAGTTACGTGGGCGGCACGAACACTGAAGCTTTCTTT.

The chain has TRBV5-6 and TRBJ2-1; 10 positions agree with TRBD1. Germline V lookup: CDR1 SGHDT, CDR2 YYEEEE. This CDR3 contains 18 residues. The ends lost 4 bases at V and 1 base at J; junction bases unmatched: 11. CDR3 protein: CASSTTGQGKWSYNEQFF. For the CDR3, the DNA is TGTGCCAGCAGCACGACGGGACAGGGGAAATGGTCCTACAATGAGCAGTTCTTC. Together with reference TRBV5-6 and TRBJ2-1, the CDR3 gives the full variable domain: DAGVTQSPTHLIKTRGQQVTLRCSPKSGHDTVSWYQQALGQGPQFIFQYYEEEERQRGNFPDRFSGHQFPNYSSELNVNALLLGDSALYLCASSTTGQGKWSYNEQFFGPGTRLTVL.

The chain joins TRBV5-5 to TRBJ2-7, with D tentatively TRBD2 (5 bases). The CDR3 sequence is 13 residues long. The germline V and J ends were trimmed by 0 bases and 5 bases, with 9 bases remaining between them. Germline V gene data show CDR1 as SGHKS and CDR2 as YYEKEE (reference sequence). In nucleotides, the CDR3 is TGTGCCAGCAGCTTGGTCGGGGATCACGAGCAGTACTTC. Protein sequence: CASSLVGDHEQYF.

This chain joins TRBV15 and TRBJ1-2; D might be TRBD1 (6 bases). The V and J ends lost 5 bases and 4 bases respectively, with 20 bases between them. The CDR3 totals 16 residues. Germline CDR1 reads LNHNV; CDR2 reads YYDKDF (reference sequence). The CDR3 here is CATSGDRTAEAYGYTF. CDR3 coding DNA: TGTGCCACCAGCGGCGACCGGACAGCGGAAGCCTATGGCTACACCTTC.

This sequence joins TRBV27 and TRBJ1-2; possible D gene TRBD1, 6 bases. The CDR3 length is 12 residues. CDR1 MNHEY and CDR2 SMNVEV come from the germline V gene (reference sequence). The V and J ends lost 5 bases and 8 bases respectively, with 12 bases between them. For the CDR3, the DNA is TGTGCCAGCAGTCCATCTAGGGGGGGCTACACCTTC. The encoded protein is CASSPSRGGYTF.

Here the CDR3 DNA reads TGTGCCAGCAGTTACTCATTAGAGGGGGCCGGCTATGGCTACACCTTC. It is translated as CASSYSLEGAGYGYTF. J is TRBJ1-2 and V is TRBV6-5; TRBD1 agrees at 7 bases. Losses at the gene ends were 0 bases for V and 4 bases for J; bases not matched to a gene: 8. The germline CDR1 and CDR2 sequences are MNHEY and SVGAGI. The CDR3 consists of 16 residues.

The table lists this clone with a count of one. This rearrangement joins TRBV11-2 to TRBJ1-4; D is undetermined. Trimming cost V 5 bases and J 8 bases, with 18 bases left between them. Looked up from germline, CDR1 is SGHAT and CDR2 is FQNNGV. This CDR3 comprises 15 residues. The CDR3, as DNA: TGTGCCAGCAGCCTCTCAACACCCAAAGGCGAAAAACTGTTTTTT. It encodes CASSLSTPKGEKLFF.

In this sample, this clone turned up a few times. The rearrangement joins TRBV18 to TRBJ2-7; TRBD1 agrees at 12 bases. The germline CDR1 and CDR2 sequences are KGHSH and LQKENI. The CDR3 contains 17 residues. The junction had 7 bases not matched to a gene; V was cut back by 1 base and J by 3 bases. CDR3 amino acids: CASSPRGTGGVYYEQYF. The CDR3 DNA follows: TGTGCCAGCTCACCACGAGGGACAGGGGGCGTATACTACGAGCAGTACTTC. Full variable domain (outside the CDR3, taken from reference TRBV18 and TRBJ2-7): NAGVMQNPRHLVRRRGQEARLRCSPMKGHSHVYWYRQLPEEGLKFMVYLQKENIIDESGMPKERFSAEFPKEGPSILRIQQVVRGDSAAYFCASSPRGTGGVYYEQYFGPGTRLTVT.